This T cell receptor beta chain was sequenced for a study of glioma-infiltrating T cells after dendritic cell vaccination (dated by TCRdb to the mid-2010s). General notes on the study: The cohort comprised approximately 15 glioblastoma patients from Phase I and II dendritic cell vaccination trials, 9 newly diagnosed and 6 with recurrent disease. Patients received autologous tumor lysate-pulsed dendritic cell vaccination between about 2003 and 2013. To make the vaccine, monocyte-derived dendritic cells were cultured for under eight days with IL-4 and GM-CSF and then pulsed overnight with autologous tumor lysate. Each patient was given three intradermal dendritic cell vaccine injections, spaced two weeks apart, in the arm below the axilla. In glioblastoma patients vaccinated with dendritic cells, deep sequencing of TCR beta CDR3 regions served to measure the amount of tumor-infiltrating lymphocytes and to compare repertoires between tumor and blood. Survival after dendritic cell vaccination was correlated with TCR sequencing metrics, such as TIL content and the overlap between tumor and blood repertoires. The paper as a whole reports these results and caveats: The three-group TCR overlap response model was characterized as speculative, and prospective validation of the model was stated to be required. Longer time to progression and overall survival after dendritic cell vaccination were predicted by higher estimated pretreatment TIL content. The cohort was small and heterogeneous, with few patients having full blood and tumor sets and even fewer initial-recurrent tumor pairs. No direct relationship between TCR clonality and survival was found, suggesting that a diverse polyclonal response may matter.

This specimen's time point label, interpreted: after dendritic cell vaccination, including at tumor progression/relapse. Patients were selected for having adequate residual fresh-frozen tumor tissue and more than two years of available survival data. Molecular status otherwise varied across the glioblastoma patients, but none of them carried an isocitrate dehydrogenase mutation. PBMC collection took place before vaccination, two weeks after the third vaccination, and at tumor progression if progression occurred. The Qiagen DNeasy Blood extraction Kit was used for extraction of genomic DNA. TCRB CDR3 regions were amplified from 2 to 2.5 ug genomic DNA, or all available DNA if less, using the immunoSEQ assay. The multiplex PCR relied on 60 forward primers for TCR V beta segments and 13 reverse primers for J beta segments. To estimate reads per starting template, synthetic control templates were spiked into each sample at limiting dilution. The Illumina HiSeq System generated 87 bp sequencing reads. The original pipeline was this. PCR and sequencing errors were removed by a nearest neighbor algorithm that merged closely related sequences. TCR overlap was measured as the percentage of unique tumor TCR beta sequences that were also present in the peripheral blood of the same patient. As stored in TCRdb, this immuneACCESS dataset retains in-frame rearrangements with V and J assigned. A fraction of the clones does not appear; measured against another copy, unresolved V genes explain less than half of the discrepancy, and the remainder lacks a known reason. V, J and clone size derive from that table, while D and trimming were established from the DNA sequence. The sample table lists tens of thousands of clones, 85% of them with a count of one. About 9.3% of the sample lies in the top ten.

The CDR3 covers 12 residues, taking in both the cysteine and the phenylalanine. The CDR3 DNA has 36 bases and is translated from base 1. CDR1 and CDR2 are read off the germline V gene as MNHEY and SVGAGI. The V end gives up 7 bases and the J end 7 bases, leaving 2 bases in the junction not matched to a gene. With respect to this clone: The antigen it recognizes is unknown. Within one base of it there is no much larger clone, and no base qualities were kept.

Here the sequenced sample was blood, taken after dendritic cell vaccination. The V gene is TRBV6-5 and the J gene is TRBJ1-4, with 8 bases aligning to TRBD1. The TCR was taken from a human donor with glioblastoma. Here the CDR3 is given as CASKDRAEKLFF. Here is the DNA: TGTGCCAGCAAGGACAGGGCTGAAAAACTGTTTTTT.